This T cell receptor (beta chain) was sequenced during a study of early T cells in non-severe SARS-CoV-2 infection. TCRdb called the 5' RACE reads again in MiXCR, with one record for every CDR3 protein. The sample records nearly 95,000 distinct CDR3 sequences, approximately 17% being singletons. This clonotype appeared a few times. The V gene end was trimmed by 0 bases and the J gene end by 3 bases; junction bases not matched to a gene: 1. This CDR3 spans 15 amino acids. Germline V gene data show CDR1 as DFQATT and CDR2 as SNEGSKA (reference sequence). This clonotype originated in an adult who was a healthcare worker with PCR-confirmed SARS-CoV-2 infection or an uninfected control (not recorded which). The gene calls are TRBV20-1 and TRBJ2-7, with 14 bases that match TRBD2. The source was whole blood, collected at baseline. The CDR3 spells CSARDGTSGSYEQYF. CDR3 nucleotide sequence: TGCAGTGCTAGAGATGGGACTAGCGGGAGCTACGAGCAGTACTTC.